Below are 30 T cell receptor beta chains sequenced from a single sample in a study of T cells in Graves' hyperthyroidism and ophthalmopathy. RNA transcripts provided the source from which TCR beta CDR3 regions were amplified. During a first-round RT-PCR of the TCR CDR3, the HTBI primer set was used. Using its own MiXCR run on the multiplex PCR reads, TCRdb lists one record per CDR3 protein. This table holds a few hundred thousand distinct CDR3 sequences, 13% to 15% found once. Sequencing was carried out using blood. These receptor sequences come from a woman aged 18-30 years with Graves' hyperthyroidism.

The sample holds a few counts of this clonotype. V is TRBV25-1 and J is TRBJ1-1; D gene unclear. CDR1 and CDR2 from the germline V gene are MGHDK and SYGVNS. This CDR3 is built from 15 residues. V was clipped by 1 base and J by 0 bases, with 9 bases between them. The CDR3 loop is CASSESAGVNTEAFF. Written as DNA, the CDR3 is TGTGCCAGCAGTGAATCCGCAGGCGTGAACACTGAAGCTTTCTTT.

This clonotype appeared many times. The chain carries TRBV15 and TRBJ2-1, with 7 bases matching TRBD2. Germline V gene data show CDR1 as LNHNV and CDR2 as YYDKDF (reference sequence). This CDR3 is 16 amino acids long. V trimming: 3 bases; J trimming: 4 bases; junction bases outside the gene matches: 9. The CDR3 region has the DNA TGTGCCACCAGCAGGGGTCTTATCGGGGGGTACAATGAGCAGTTCTTC. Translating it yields CATSRGLIGGYNEQFF.

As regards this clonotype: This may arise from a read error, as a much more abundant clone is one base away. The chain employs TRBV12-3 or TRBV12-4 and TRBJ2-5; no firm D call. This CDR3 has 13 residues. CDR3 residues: CAGSFRQKETQYF. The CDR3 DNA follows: TGTGCCGGCAGTTTTCGGCAGAAAGAGACCCAGTACTTC.

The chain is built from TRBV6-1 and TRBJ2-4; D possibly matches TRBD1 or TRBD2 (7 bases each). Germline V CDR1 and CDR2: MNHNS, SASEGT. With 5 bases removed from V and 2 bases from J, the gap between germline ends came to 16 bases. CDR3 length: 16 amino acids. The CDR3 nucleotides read TGTGCCAGCAGTCCCTGGGAGGGGGCTACCAAAAACATTCAGTACTTC. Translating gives CASSPWEGATKNIQYF.

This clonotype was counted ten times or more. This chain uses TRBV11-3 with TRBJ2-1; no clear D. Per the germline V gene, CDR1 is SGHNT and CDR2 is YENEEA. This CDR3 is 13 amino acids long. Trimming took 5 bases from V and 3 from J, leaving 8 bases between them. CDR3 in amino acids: CASSKAFYNEQFF. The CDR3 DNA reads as TGTGCCAGCAGCAAGGCTTTCTACAATGAGCAGTTCTTC.

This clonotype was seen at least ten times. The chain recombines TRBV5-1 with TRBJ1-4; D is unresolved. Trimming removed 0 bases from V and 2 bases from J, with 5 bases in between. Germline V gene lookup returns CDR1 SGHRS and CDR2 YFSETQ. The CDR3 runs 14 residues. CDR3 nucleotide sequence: TGCGCCAGCAGCTTGGAGGCGACTAATGAAAAACTGTTTTTT. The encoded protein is CASSLEATNEKLFF.

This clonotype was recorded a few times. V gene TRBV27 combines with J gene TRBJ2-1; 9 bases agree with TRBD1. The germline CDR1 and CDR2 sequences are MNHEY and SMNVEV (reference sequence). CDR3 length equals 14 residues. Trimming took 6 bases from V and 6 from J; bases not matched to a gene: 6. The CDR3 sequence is CASRRQGVGNEQFF. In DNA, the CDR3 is TGTGCCAGCAGGCGACAGGGGGTTGGCAATGAGCAGTTCTTC.

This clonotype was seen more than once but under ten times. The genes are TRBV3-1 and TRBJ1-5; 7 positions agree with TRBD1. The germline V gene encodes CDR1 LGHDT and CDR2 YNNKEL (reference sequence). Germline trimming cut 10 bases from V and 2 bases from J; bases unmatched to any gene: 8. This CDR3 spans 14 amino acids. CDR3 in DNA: TGTGCCATATGGACAGGTAGGGGCAATCAGCCCCAGCATTTT. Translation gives CAIWTGRGNQPQHF.

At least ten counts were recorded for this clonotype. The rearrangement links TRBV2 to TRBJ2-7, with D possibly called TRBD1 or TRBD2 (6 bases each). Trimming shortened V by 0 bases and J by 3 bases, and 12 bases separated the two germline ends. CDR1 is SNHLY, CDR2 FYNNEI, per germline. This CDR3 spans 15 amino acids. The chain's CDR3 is CASSEARDMVYEQYF. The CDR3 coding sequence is TGTGCCAGCAGTGAAGCGCGGGACATGGTCTACGAGCAGTACTTC. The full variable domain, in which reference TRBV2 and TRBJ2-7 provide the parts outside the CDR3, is EPEVTQTPSHQVTQMGQEVILRCVPISNHLYFYWYRQILGQKVEFLVSFYNNEISEKSEIFDDQFSVERPDGSNFTLKIRSTKLEDSAMYFCASSEARDMVYEQYFGPGTRLTVT.

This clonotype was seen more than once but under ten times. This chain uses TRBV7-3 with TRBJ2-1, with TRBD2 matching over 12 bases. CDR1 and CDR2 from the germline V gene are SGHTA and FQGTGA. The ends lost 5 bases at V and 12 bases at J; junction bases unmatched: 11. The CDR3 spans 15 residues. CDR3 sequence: CASSPRLAGVSLQFF. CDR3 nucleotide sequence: TGTGCCAGCAGCCCTCGACTAGCGGGAGTGAGTTTGCAGTTCTTC. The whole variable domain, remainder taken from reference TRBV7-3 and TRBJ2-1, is GAGVSQTPSNKVTEKGKYVELRCDPISGHTALYWYRQSLGQGPEFLIYFQGTGAADDSGLPNDRFFAVRPEGSVSTLKIQRTERGDSAVYLCASSPRLAGVSLQFFGPGTRLTVL.

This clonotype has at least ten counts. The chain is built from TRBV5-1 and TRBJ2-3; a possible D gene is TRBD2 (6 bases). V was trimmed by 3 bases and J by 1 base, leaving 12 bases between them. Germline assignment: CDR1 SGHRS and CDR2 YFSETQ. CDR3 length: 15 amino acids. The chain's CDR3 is CASSYRDLRTDTQYF. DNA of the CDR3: TGCGCCAGCAGCTACCGGGACTTACGCACAGATACGCAGTATTTT.

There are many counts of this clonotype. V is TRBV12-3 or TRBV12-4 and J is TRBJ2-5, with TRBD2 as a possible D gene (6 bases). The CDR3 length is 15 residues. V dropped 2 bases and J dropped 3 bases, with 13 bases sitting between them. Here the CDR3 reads CASSLMAGREETQYF. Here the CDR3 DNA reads TGTGCCAGCAGTTTAATGGCGGGAAGAGAAGAGACCCAGTACTTC.

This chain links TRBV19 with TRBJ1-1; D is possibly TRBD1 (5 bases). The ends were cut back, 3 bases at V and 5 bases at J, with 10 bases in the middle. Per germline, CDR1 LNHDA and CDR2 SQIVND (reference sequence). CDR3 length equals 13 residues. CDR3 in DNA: TGTGCCAGTAGTATTGGGGCAACTACTGAAGCTTTCTTT. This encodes CASSIGATTEAFF.

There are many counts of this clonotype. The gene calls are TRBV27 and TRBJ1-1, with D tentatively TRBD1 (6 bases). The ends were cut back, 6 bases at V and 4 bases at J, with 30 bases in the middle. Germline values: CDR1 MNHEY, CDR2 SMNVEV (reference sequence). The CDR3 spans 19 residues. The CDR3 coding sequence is TGTGCCAGCAGCTTTACGATCCACCGGGGGGGGGCAGTGGGCACTGAAGCTTTCTTT. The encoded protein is CASSFTIHRGGAVGTEAFF.

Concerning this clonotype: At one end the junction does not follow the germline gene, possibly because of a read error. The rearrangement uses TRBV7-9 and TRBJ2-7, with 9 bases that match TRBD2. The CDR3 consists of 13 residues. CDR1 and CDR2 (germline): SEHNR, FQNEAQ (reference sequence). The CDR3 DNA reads TGTGCCAGCAGCATAGCGGGAGCCTACGAGCAGTACTTC. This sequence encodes CASSIAGAYEQYF.

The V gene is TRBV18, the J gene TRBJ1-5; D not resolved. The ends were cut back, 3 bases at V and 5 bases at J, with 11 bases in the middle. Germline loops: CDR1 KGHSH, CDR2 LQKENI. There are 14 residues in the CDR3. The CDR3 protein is CASSPQEKDQPQHF. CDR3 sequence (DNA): TGTGCCAGCTCACCCCAGGAGAAGGATCAGCCCCAGCATTTT.

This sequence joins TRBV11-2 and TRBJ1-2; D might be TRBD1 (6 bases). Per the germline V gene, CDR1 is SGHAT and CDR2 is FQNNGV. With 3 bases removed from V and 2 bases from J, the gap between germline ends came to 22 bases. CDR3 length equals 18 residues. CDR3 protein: CASSFPTIRTAVNYGYTF. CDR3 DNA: TGTGCCAGCAGCTTCCCGACAATTAGGACAGCAGTAAACTATGGCTACACCTTC.

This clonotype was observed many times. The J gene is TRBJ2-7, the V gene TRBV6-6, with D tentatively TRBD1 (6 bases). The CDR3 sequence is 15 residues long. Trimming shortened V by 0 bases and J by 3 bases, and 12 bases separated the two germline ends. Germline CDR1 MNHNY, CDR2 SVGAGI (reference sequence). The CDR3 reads CASSYSPGHFYEQYV. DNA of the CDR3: TGTGCCAGCAGTTACTCCCCGGGACATTTCTACGAGCAGTACGTC.

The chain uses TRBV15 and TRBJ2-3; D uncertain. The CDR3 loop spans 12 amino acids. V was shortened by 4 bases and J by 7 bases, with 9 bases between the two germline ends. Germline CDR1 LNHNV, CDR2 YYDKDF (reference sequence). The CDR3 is CATSTITNTQYF. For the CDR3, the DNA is TGTGCCACCAGCACTATCACCAATACGCAGTATTTT.

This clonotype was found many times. In DNA form, the CDR3 reads TGTGCCAGCAGCTTAGCAGGGGCGGATGGCTACACCTTC. Its protein is CASSLAGADGYTF. The chain uses TRBV11-1 and TRBJ1-2, with a tentative D call TRBD1 (5 bases). The CDR3 has 13 amino acids. V was shortened by 0 bases and J by 6 bases, with 8 bases between the two germline ends. From germline, CDR1 is SGHAT and CDR2 FQDESV (reference sequence).

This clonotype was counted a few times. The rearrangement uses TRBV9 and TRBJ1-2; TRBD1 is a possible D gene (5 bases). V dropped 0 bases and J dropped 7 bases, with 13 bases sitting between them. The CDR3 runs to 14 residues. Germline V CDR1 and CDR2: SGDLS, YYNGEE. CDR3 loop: CASSVVERGFGYTF. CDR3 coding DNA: TGTGCCAGCAGCGTAGTGGAAAGGGGTTTTGGCTACACCTTC.

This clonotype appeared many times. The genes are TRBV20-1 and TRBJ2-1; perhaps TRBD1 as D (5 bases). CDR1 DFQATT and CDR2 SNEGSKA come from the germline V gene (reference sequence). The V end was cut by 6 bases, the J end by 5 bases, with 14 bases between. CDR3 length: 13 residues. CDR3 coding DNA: TGCAGTGCCCCTAATCAGGGAAACAATGAGCAGTTCTTC. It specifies CSAPNQGNNEQFF.

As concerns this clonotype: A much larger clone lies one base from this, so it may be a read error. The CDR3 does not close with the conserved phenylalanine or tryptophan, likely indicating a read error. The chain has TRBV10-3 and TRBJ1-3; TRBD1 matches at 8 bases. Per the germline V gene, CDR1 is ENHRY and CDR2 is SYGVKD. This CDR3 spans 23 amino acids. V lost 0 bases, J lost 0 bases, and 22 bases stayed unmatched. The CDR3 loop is CAISESDYSPGQARKLSGNTIYL. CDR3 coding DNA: TGTGCCATCAGTGAGTCGGATTATTCACCGGGACAGGCGCGGAAGCTCTCTGGAAACACCATATATCTT.

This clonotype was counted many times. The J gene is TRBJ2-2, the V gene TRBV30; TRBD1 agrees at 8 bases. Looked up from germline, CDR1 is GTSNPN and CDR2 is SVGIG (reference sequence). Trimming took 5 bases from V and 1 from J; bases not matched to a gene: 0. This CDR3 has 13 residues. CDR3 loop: CAWGTGNTGELFF. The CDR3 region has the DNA TGTGCCTGGGGGACAGGGAACACCGGGGAGCTGTTTTTT.

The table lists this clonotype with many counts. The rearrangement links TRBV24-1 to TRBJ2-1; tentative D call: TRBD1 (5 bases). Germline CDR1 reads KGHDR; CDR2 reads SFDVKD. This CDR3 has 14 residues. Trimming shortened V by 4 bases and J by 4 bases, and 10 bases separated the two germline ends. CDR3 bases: TGTGCCACCAGTGAAATCGACAGATACAATGAGCAGTTCTTC. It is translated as CATSEIDRYNEQFF.

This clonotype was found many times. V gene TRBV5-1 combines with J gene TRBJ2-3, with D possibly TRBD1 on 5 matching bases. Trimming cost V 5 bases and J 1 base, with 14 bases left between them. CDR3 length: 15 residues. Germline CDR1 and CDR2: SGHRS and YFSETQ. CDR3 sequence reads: CASSGQGGGTDTQYF. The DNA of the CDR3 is TGCGCCAGCAGTGGGCAGGGCGGTGGCACAGATACGCAGTATTTT.

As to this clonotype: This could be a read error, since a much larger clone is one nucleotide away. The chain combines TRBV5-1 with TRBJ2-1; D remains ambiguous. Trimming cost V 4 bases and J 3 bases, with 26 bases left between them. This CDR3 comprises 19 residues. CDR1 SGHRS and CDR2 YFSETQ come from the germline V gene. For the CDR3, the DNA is TGCGCCAGCAGCCTCCGCCTAGGTCATAGTTCATTAATCTACAATGAGCAGTTCTTC. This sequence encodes CASSLRLGHSSLIYNEQFF.

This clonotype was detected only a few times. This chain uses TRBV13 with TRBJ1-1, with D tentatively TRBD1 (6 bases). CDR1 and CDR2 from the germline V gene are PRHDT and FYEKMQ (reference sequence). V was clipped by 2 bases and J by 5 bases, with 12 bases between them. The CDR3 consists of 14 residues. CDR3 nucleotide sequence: TGTGCCAGCAGCTTAACCGAGGGGGATACTGAAGCTTTCTTT. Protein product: CASSLTEGDTEAFF. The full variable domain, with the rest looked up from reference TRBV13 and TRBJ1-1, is AAGVIQSPRHLIKEKRETATLKCYPIPRHDTVYWYQQGPGQDPQFLISFYEKMQSDKGSIPDRFSAQQFSDYHSELNMSSLELGDSALYFCASSLTEGDTEAFFGQGTRLTVV.

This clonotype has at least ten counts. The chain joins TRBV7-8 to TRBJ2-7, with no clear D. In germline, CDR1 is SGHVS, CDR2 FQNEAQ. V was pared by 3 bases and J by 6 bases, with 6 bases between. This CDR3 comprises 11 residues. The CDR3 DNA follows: TGTGCCAGCAGCTTGGGTCGCGAGCAGTACTTC. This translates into CASSLGREQYF.

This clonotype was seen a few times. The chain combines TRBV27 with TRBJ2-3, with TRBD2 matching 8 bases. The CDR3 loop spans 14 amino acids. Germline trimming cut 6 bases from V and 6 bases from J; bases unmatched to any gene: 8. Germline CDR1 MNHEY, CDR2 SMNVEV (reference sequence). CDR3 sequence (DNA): TGTGCCAGCAGCCCGACTAGCGAGTATGATACGCAGTATTTT. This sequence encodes CASSPTSEYDTQYF.